This TCR beta chain was sequenced for a study of blood T cell repertoires in COVID-19 (dated by TCRdb to the early 2020s). In terms of the full investigation: Samples from collaborators originated in the United States, Italy and Spain and spanned both the acute and convalescent phases of COVID-19. The prospective study material was composed of cDNA or gDNA derived from T cells, B-cell-depleted T cells, or PBMCs. The dataset comprised deeply sampled blood TCRbeta repertoires from subjects exposed to, actively infected with, or recovered from COVID-19. A freely available public database, intended as a resource for researchers studying the immune response to SARS-CoV-2, is where the repertoires were released. Samples were obtained from the ongoing ImmuneRACE study (first 160 participants) and from about 1,300 subjects provided by 6 global collaborators. A de-identified subject ID, COVID-19 status, age in years and sex were almost always included in the sample metadata. Where available, HLA class I and class II types were taken from metadata supplied by the sample provider and were not determined by assay-based typing. Study-wide conclusions, independent of this receptor: The amount of clinical and demographic metadata varied by source and participant and was provided uncurated.

The immunoSEQ Assay, a bias-controlled multiplex PCR, was used to amplify TCRbeta CDR3 regions from genomic DNA. The paper's data handling went like this. Nucleated cell counts per sample were estimated from amplification of reference gene primers within the assay. To quantify the absolute abundance of each unique TCRbeta CDR3 rearrangement, sequence reads were collapsed and filtered. Productive Simpson clonality was computed per sample as the square root of Simpson's diversity index over productive rearrangements. Here the immuneACCESS table is served through TCRdb, limited to in-frame sequences with V and J called. Missing clones are a known gap in these copies; in checked studies unresolved V genes cover under half, and the rest lacks a known reason. The V and J calls and the clone size are those of that table, but D and trimming were determined from the DNA. The sample table contains roughly 140,000 clones; only one count was recorded for about 90% of them. The leading ten clones occupy 11% of the sample.

Notes on this clone: Its antigen target is currently unknown. Per-base quality was not reported, and no clone a single base away is much larger than it.

Relative to germline, V is 0 bases shorter and J is 1 base shorter, with 7 bases between their ends. Including the terminal cysteine and phenylalanine, the CDR3 comprises 15 residues. Kept here is only the CDR3 DNA, which spans 45 bases and is read in frame from base 1. Looking up the germline V gene yields CDR1 SGDLS and CDR2 YYNGEE. Participants in the prospective study were aged roughly 18 to 89 years, lived in under 30 United States geographic areas, and enrolled through a virtual design. Cohort assignment in the prospective study relied on participant-reported clinical history from a screening survey and a study questionnaire. For ImmuneRACE Cohort 3, a participant was defined as recovered based on two consecutive negative NP/OP PCR tests, clearance by a healthcare professional, or resolution of symptoms. Mobile phlebotomists in the prospective study collected whole blood, serum and a nasopharyngeal or oropharyngeal swab from every participant. Prospective study participants could optionally give additional blood draws and questionnaires over an approximately 2-month period. Prospective study blood samples were shipped either frozen or at room temperature before DNA extraction.

Sequencing was performed on PBMCs or T cells enriched from blood (not recorded which). The TCR comes from a man between 60 and 75 years old who had recovered from COVID-19. Recombination linked TRBV9 to TRBJ2-2; the D region possibly corresponds to TRBD1 (5 bases align). The CDR3 reads as follows: CASSVGDRNTGELFF. The DNA is TGTGCCAGCAGCGTAGGAGACAGGAACACCGGGGAGCTGTTTTTT.